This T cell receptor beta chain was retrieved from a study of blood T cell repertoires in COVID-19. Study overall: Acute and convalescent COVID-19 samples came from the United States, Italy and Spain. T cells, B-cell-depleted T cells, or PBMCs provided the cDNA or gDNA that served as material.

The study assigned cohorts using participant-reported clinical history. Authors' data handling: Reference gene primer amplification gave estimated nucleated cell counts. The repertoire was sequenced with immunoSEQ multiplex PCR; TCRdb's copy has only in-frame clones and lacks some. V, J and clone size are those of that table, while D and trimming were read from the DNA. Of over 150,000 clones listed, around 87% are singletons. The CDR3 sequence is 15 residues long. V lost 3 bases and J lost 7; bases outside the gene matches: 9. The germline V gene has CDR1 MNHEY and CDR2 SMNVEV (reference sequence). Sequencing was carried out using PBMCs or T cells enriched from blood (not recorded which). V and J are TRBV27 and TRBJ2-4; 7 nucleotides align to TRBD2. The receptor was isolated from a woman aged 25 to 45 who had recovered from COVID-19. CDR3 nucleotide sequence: TGTGCCAGCAGTTTTTCTAGCGGAGCGGGGAACATTCAGTACTTC. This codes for CASSFSSGAGNIQYF.